This TCR gamma chain was recovered during a study of gamma-delta chains in newborns, infants, children (dated 2019 in TCRdb). Turning to the overall study: According to the study title, microbial exposure causes polyclonal expansion of innate gammadelta T cells right after birth. Right after human newborns were born, the researchers looked at the way microbial exposure shaped their populations of innate gammadelta T cells.

This clone has only a few counts. Its binding antigen is unknown. One base away there is no much larger clone; base qualities are not given. The instrument given in TCRdb is Illumina MiSeq. TCRdb processed the public reads again with the CATT caller, after which rows with matching DNA were combined. Across this sample there are around 1,500 gamma-chain clones, with 2.5% to 3.5% seen only once. 37% of the sample is taken by the ten largest. Here V drops 0 bases and J drops 11 bases, and the junction holds 4 bases not matched to any gene. From cysteine to phenylalanine, the CDR3 is 15 amino acids long. CDR3 DNA is the only sequence kept; it has 45 bases, read in frame from the first base. The germline V gene (reference sequence) supplies CDR1 GITISATS and CDR2 ISYDGTV.

The sequence joins TRGV9 to TRGJP. Sequenced sample: blood. The TCR originated in a child who was a newborn, infant or young child, either healthy, febrile or measles-vaccinated (not recorded which). The CDR3 protein is CALWEVHLGKKIKVF. Here is the DNA: TGTGCCTTGTGGGAGGTGCATCTGGGCAAAAAAATCAAGGTATTT.